The present entry profiles one T cell receptor (beta chain) with its context. The data were obtained in a study of shared clonotypes between healthy human individuals. Data came from immunoSEQ multiplex PCR; TCRdb stores just in-frame clones and leaves some out. The sample includes over 2 million clones, under 95% of them seen just once. The TCR originated in a man younger than 30 in good health. Some clones in this sample may be carry-over from other donors' samples. Sequenced input: naive CD4+ T cells from PBMCs. Regarding subset: CD45RA+ positively selected.

The chain's CDR3 is CASINGGAGYGYTF. The DNA for the CDR3 is TGTGCCAGCATAAATGGGGGGGCTGGCTATGGCTACACCTTC. The chain couples TRBV28 to TRBJ1-2, with D tentatively TRBD1 (6 bases). This CDR3 is 14 amino acids long. V dropped 7 bases and J dropped 4 bases, with 16 bases sitting between them. Germline-derived CDR1 and CDR2 are MDHEN and SYDVKM.